This T cell receptor beta chain stems from a study of shared clonotypes between healthy human individuals. Study details: Donor ages ranged 18 to 49 years: a couple of women, a few men. Study-level results: As a rule, naive subsets had a larger estimated richness than memory subsets.

Those who donated were healthy HIV-negative adults, with no recent acute infections or vaccinations reported. This clone was observed once. Its cognate antigen is unknown. The same CDR3 also results from other DNA sequences found in this sample. Trimming shortened V by 0 bases and J by 0 bases, and 5 bases separated the two germline ends. The CDR3 runs to 13 residues. CDR1 is GTSNPN, CDR2 SVGIG, per germline (reference sequence). The data were produced by immunoSEQ multiplex PCR, yet TCRdb's version contains in-frame clones alone and is incomplete. The table records about 2.4 million clones, 93% of them present only once.

The source is a man between 18 and 35 years old in good health. Some clones in this sample may be carry-over from other donors' samples. V usage is TRBV30 and J usage is TRBJ2-5; D remains unclear. What was sequenced was naive CD4+ T cells from PBMCs. Subset noted: CD45RA+ positively selected. The CDR3 nucleotides are TGTGCCTGGAGTGTACAGTACCAAGAGACCCAGTACTTC. Its translation is CAWSVQYQETQYF.